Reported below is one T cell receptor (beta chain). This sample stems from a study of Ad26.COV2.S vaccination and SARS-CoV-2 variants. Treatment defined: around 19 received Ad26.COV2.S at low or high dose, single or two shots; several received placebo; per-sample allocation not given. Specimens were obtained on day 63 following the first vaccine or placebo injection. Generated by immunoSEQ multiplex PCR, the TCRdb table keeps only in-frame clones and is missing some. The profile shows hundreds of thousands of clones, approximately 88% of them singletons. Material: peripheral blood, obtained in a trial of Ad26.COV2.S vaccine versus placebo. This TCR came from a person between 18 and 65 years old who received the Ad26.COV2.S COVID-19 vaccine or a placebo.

CDR3 loop: CASSPQGLLQSSYEQYF. For the CDR3, the DNA is TGTGCCAGCTCACCACAGGGTCTACTACAGAGCTCCTACGAGCAGTACTTC. The J gene is TRBJ2-7, the V gene TRBV18; D unresolved. This CDR3 has 17 amino acids. With 1 base removed from V and 0 bases from J, the gap between germline ends came to 16 bases. CDR1 KGHSH and CDR2 LQKENI come from the germline V gene.